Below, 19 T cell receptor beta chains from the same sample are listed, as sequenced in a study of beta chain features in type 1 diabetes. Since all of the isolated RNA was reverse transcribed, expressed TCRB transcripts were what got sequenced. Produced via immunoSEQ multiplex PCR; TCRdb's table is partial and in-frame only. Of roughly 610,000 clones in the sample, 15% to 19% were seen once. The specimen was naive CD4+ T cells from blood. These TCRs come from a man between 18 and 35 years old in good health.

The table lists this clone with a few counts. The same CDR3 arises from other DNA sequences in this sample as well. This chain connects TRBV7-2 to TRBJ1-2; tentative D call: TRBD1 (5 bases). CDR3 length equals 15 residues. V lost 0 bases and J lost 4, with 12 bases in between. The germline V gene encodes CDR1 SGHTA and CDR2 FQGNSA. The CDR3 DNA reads TGTGCCAGCAGCTTAGCGAGGCAGGGAGGCTATGGCTACACCTTC. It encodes CASSLARQGGYGYTF.

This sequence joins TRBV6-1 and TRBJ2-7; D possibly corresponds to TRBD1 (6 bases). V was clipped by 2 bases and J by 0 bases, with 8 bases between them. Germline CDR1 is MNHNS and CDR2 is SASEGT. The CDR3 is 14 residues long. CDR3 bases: TGTGCCAGCAGTGAACAGGGGACCTCCTACGAGCAGTACTTC. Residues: CASSEQGTSYEQYF.

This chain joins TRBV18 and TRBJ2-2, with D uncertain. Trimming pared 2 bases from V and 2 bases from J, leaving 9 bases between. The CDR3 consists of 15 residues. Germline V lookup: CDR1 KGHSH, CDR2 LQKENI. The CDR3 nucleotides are TGTGCCAGCTCACCAGGTAGCAGAAACACCGGGGAGCTGTTTTTT. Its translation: CASSPGSRNTGELFF.

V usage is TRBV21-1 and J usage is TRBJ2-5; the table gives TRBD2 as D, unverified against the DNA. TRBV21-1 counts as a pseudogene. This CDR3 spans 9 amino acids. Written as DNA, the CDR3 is TGTGCCAGCTTTAAGACCCAGTACTTC. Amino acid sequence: CASFKTQYF.

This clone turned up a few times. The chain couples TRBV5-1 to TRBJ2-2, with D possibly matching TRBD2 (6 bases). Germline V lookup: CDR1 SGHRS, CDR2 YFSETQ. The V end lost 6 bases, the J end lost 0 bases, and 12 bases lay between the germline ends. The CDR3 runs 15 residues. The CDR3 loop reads CASNPTSSNTGELFF. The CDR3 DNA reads TGCGCCAGCAACCCGACTAGTTCGAACACCGGGGAGCTGTTTTTT.

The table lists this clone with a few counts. For the CDR3, the DNA is TGTGCCAGCAGCACCTGGGACGGCCTTTCTGTCGTCGAGCAGTACTTC. It encodes CASSTWDGLSVVEQYF. The rearrangement joins TRBV7-2 to TRBJ2-7; D may correspond to TRBD1 or TRBD2 (5 bases each). V was trimmed by 5 bases and J by 6 bases, leaving 23 bases between them. The germline gives CDR1 SGHTA, CDR2 FQGNSA. CDR3 length: 16 residues. Drawing the rest from reference TRBV7-2 and TRBJ2-7, the complete variable domain is GAGVSQSPSNKVTEKGKDVELRCDPISGHTALYWYRQSLGQGLEFLIYFQGNSAPDKSGLPSDRFSAERTGGSVSTLTIQRTQQEDSAVYLCASSTWDGLSVVEQYFGPGTRLTVT.

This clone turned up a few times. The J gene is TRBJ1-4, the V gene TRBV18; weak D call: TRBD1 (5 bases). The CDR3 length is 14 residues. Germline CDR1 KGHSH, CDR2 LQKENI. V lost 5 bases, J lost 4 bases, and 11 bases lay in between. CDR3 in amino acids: CASSMDQGNEKLFF. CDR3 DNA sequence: TGTGCCAGCTCAATGGACCAGGGTAATGAAAAACTGTTTTTT. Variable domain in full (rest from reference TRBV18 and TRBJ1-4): NAGVMQNPRHLVRRRGQEARLRCSPMKGHSHVYWYRQLPEEGLKFMVYLQKENIIDESGMPKERFSAEFPKEGPSILRIQQVVRGDSAAYFCASSMDQGNEKLFFGSGTQLSVL.

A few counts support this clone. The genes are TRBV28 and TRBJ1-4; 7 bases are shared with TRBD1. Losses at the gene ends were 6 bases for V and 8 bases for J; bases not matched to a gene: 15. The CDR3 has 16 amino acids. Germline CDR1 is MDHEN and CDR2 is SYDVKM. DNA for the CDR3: TGTGCCAGCAGCACTCCAAAACAGGGGCAGTTGGAAAAACTGTTTTTT. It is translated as CASSTPKQGQLEKLFF.

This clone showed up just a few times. The CDR3 DNA is TGTGCCAGCAGTTACGCAGGGGTTGGATATGGCTACACCTTC. Its translation: CASSYAGVGYGYTF. This chain uses TRBV6-5 with TRBJ1-2; a possible D gene is TRBD1 (6 bases). Germline V CDR1 and CDR2: MNHEY, SVGAGI. The CDR3 is 14 residues long. V was trimmed by 2 bases and J by 5 bases, leaving 12 bases between them.

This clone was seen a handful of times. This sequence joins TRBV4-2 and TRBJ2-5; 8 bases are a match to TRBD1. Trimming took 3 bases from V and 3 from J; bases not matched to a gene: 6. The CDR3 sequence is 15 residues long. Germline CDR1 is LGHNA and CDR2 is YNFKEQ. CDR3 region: CASSQRTGKEETQYF. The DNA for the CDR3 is TGTGCCAGCAGCCAGAGGACAGGGAAGGAAGAGACCCAGTACTTC.

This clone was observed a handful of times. The CDR3 bases are TGTGCCAGCAGCTGGAAGGCTGGGGATACGCAGTATTTT. Protein: CASSWKAGDTQYF. V and J are TRBV7-2 and TRBJ2-3; D call uncertain. CDR1 SGHTA and CDR2 FQGNSA come from the germline V gene. CDR3 length: 13 amino acids. The ends were cut back, 4 bases at V and 6 bases at J, with 11 bases in the middle.

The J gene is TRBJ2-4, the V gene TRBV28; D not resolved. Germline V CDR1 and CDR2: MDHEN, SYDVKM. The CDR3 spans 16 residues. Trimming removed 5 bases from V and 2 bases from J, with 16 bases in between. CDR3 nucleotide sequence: TGTGCCAGCAGTCCCCCGGTAGCCTTAACCAAAAACATTCAGTACTTC. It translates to CASSPPVALTKNIQYF.

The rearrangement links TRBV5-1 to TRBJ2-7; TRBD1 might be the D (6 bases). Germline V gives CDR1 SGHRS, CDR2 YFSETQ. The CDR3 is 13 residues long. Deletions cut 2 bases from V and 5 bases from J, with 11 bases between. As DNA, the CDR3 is TGCGCCAGCAGCTTCAGAGCAGGGGACGAGCAGTACTTC. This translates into CASSFRAGDEQYF.

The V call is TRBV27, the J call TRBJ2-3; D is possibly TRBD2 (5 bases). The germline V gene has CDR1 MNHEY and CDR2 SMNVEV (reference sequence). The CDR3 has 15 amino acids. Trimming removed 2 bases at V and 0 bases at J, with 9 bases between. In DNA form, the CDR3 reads TGTGCCAGCAGTTTAACCCGGACTAGCACAGATACGCAGTATTTT. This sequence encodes CASSLTRTSTDTQYF.

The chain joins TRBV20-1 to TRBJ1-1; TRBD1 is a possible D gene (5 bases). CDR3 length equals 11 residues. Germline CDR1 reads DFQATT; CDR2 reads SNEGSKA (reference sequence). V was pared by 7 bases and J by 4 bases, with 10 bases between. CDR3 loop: CSVYRSTEAFF. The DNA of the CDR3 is TGCAGTGTGTACAGGAGCACTGAAGCTTTCTTT.

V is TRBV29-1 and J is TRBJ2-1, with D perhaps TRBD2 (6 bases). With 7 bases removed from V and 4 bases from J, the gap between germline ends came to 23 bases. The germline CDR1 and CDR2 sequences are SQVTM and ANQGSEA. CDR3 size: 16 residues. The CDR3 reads CSAERLATILYNEQFF. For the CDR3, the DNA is TGCAGCGCCGAACGTCTAGCGACGATCTTATACAATGAGCAGTTCTTC.

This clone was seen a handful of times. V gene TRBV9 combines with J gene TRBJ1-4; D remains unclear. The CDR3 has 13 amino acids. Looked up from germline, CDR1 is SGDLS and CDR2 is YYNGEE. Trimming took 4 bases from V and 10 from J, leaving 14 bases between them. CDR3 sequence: CASSLGREGKLFF. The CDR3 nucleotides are TGTGCCAGCAGCCTTGGGAGGGAAGGAAAACTGTTTTTT.

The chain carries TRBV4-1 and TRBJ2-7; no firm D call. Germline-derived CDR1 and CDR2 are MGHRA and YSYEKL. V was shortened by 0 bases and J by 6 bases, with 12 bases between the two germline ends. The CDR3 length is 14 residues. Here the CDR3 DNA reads TGCGCCAGCAGCCAAGATTGGACGATCCCCGAGCAGTACTTC. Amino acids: CASSQDWTIPEQYF.

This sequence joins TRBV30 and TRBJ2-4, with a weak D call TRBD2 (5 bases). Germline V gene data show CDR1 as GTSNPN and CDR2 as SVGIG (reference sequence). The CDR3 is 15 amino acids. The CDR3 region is CAQRPLTLAKNIQYF. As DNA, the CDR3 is TGTGCTCAGCGGCCGCTGACCCTAGCCAAAAACATTCAGTACTTC.